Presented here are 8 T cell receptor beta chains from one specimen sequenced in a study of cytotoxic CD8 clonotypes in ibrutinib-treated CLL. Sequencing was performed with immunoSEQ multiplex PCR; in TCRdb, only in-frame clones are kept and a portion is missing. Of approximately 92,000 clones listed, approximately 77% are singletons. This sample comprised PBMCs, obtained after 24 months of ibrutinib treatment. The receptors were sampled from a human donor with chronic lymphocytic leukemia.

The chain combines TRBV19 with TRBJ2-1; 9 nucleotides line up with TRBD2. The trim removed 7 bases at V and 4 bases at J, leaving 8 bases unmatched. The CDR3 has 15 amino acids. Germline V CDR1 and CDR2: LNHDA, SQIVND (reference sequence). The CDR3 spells CASTVGTSRYNEQFF. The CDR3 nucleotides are TGTGCCAGTACGGTAGGGACTAGCCGTTACAATGAGCAGTTCTTC.

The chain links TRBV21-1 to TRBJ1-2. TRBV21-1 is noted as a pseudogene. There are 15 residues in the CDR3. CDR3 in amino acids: CASARTALPNYGYTF. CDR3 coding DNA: TGTGCCAGCGCGAGGACTGCTCTGCCTAACTATGGCTACACCTTC.

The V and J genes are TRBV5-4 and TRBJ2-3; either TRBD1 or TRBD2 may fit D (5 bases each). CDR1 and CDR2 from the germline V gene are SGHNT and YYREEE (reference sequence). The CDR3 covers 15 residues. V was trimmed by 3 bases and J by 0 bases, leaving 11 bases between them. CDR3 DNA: TGTGCCAGCAGCTGGGGAGCAGGGAGCACAGATACGCAGTATTTT. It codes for CASSWGAGSTDTQYF.

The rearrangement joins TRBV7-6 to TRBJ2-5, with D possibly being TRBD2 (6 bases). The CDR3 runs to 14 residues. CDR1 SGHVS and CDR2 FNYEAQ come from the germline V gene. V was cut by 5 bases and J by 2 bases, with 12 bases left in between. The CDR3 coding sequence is TGTGCCAGCAGCCCCTGGGAGGTTCAAGAGACCCAGTACTTC. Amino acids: CASSPWEVQETQYF.

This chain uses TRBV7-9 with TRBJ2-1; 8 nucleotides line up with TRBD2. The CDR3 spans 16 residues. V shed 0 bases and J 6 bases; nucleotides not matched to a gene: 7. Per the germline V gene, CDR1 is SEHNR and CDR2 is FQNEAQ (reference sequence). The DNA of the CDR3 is TGTGCCAGCAGCTTAGCCCCGGGACTAGTGGGCAATGAGCAGTTCTTC. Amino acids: CASSLAPGLVGNEQFF. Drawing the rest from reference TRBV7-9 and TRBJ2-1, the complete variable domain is DTGVSQNPRHKITKRGQNVTFRCDPISEHNRLYWYRQTLGQGPEFLTYFQNEAQLEKSRLLSDRFSAERPKGSFSTLEIQRTEQGDSAMYLCASSLAPGLVGNEQFFGPGTRLTVL.

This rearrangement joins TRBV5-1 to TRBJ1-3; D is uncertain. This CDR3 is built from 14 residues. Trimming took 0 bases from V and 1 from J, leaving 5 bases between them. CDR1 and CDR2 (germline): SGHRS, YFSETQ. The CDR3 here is CASSLGGSGNTIYF. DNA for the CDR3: TGCGCCAGCAGCTTGGGAGGTTCTGGAAACACCATATATTTT.

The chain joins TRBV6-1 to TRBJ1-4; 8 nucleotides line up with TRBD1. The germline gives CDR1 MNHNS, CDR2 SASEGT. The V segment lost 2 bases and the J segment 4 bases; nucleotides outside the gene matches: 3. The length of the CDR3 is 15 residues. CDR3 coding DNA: TGTGCCAGCAGTGAACCAGGGGGCATTAATGAAAAACTGTTTTTT. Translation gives CASSEPGGINEKLFF.

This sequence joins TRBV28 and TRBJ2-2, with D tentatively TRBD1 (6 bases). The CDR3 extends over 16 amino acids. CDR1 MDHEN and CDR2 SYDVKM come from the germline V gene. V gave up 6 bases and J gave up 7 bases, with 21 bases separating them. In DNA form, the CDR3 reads TGTGCCAGCAGGCTCCCCGGCAGGGGTAATGTCGGGGAGCTGTTTTTT. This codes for CASRLPGRGNVGELFF.